This entry lists 26 T cell receptor beta chains sequenced from one sample in a study of control samples from healthy donors and cancer patients. Assay used: immunoSEQ multiplex PCR; TCRdb lists only in-frame clones, some missing. The sample consists of around 110,000 clones, more than 75% of them appearing once. Material for sequencing was blood. These TCRs come from a woman aged 70-85 years in good health.

This clone occurred once. The chain employs TRBV7-8 and TRBJ2-5; D perhaps matches TRBD2 (5 bases). Germline CDR1 reads SGHVS; CDR2 reads FQNEAQ. The V and J ends lost 7 bases and 7 bases respectively, with 10 bases between them. CDR3 length equals 11 residues. The CDR3 reads CASTTEGTQYF. In nucleotides, the CDR3 is TGTGCCAGCACCACCGAGGGGACCCAGTACTTC.

Of note for this clone: Other DNA sequences in this sample translate to the same CDR3. The genes are TRBV20-1 and TRBJ2-5; weak D call: TRBD2 (5 bases). This CDR3 contains 10 residues. Germline values: CDR1 DFQATT, CDR2 SNEGSKA (reference sequence). V was cut by 6 bases and J by 5 bases, with 7 bases left in between. CDR3 bases: TGCAGTGCAAGGGAGGAGACCCAGTACTTC. Amino acid sequence: CSAREETQYF.

The V gene is TRBV6-5, the J gene TRBJ1-2; TRBD1 matches 7 bases. V dropped 6 bases and J dropped 4; count of bases not matched to a gene: 5. The CDR3 length is 13 residues. CDR1 is MNHEY, CDR2 SVGAGI, per germline. CDR3 bases: TGTGCCAGCAGCCTCGACAGGGCCTATGGCTACACCTTC. Protein: CASSLDRAYGYTF.

This clone was seen a handful of times. The genes are TRBV18 and TRBJ2-3, with 12 bases fitting TRBD2. The V and J ends lost 3 bases and 2 bases, in that order; junction bases with no gene match: 6. Germline V gene data show CDR1 as KGHSH and CDR2 as LQKENI. This CDR3 contains 17 residues. The CDR3 nucleotides read TGTGCCAGCTCACCTCTCACTAGCGGGGGGTTCACAGATACGCAGTATTTT. Residues: CASSPLTSGGFTDTQYF.

The V and J genes are TRBV15 and TRBJ1-4, with 8 bases matching TRBD1. V lost 4 bases and J lost 8; bases outside the gene matches: 9. This CDR3 has 15 residues. Germline CDR1 LNHNV, CDR2 YYDKDF (reference sequence). The chain's CDR3 is CATSTSRQGREKLFF. The CDR3 region has the DNA TGTGCCACCAGCACAAGCAGACAGGGGAGGGAAAAACTGTTTTTT.

The chain joins TRBV5-1 to TRBJ2-3; 14 bases line up with TRBD2. The CDR3 has 16 residues. After removal of 4 bases from V and 3 bases from J, the junction contained 4 bases not matched to a gene. In germline, CDR1 is SGHRS, CDR2 YFSETQ. The CDR3, as DNA: TGCGCCAGCAGCACCGGGACTAGCGGGGGTACAGATACGCAGTATTTT. This gives the protein CASSTGTSGGTDTQYF.

The rearrangement links TRBV19 to TRBJ1-1; D is perhaps TRBD1 (6 bases). V lost 1 base to trimming and J lost 4 bases, with 16 bases between them. CDR3 length equals 16 residues. From germline, CDR1 is LNHDA and CDR2 SQIVND (reference sequence). The CDR3 DNA follows: TGTGCCAGTAGTATAGGGCGGGACATTACCCGCACTGAAGCTTTCTTT. Protein: CASSIGRDITRTEAFF.

The genes are TRBV19 and TRBJ1-3; 7 bases are a match to TRBD1. The CDR3 extends over 15 amino acids. Germline V gives CDR1 LNHDA, CDR2 SQIVND (reference sequence). The V segment lost 9 bases and the J segment 0 bases; nucleotides outside the gene matches: 8. The CDR3 DNA reads TGTGCCAGCAATTATAACAGGGGCTCTGGAAACACCATATATTTT. Protein sequence: CASNYNRGSGNTIYF.

V and J are TRBV6-2 or TRBV6-3 and TRBJ2-7, with D possibly matching TRBD2 (5 bases). CDR3 size: 19 residues. The germline V gene encodes CDR1 MNHEY and CDR2 SVGEGT. V lost 5 bases and J lost 3, with 29 bases in between. The CDR3 here is CASSPLGRGPEFLLYEQYF. As DNA, the CDR3 is TGTGCCAGCAGTCCCCTGGGCCGAGGGCCGGAGTTCCTACTCTACGAGCAGTACTTC.

The rearrangement uses TRBV18 and TRBJ1-2, with D possibly matching TRBD1 (6 bases). The V end was cut by 6 bases, the J end by 8 bases, with 13 bases between. Looked up from germline, CDR1 is KGHSH and CDR2 is LQKENI. This CDR3 is 12 amino acids long. The CDR3 sequence is CASSLGAEGYTF. The CDR3 nucleotides read TGTGCCAGCTCCCTGGGGGCGGAAGGCTACACCTTC.

The genes are TRBV5-1 and TRBJ1-2, with unresolved D. V lost 0 bases, J lost 7 bases, and 10 bases lay in between. The CDR3 has 13 residues. CDR1 and CDR2 (germline): SGHRS, YFSETQ. The CDR3 DNA sequence: TGCGCCAGCAGCTTGGATGTGGCAACTGGCTACACCTTC. Translation: CASSLDVATGYTF.

The chain recombines TRBV10-2 with TRBJ2-1; 8 bases are shared with TRBD2. The CDR3 spans 14 residues. Per germline, CDR1 WSHSY and CDR2 SAAADI. The V segment lost 6 bases and the J segment 9 bases; nucleotides outside the gene matches: 10. CDR3 residues: CASSPGLVFAEQFF. The CDR3 DNA sequence: TGCGCCAGCAGCCCGGGACTAGTATTTGCTGAGCAGTTCTTC.

The chain employs TRBV24-1 and TRBJ1-2; D is undetermined. V was cut by 2 bases and J by 7 bases, with 10 bases left in between. Germline CDR1 is KGHDR and CDR2 is SFDVKD. The CDR3 has 13 amino acids. The CDR3 nucleotides are TGTGCCACCAGTGATTCTGGGGATGCTGGCTACACCTTC. It encodes CATSDSGDAGYTF.

The chain links TRBV6-5 to TRBJ1-5; the D is unclear. The CDR3 sequence is 16 residues long. V was cut by 2 bases and J by 0 bases, with 11 bases left in between. In germline, CDR1 is MNHEY, CDR2 SVGAGI. CDR3 sequence reads: CASSYRRAASNQPQHF. In DNA form, the CDR3 reads TGTGCCAGCAGTTACCGCCGGGCAGCTAGCAATCAGCCCCAGCATTTT.

The chain has TRBV3-1 (or the pseudogene TRBV3-2) and TRBJ2-1, with 7 bases that match TRBD2. V shed 1 base and J 6 bases; nucleotides not matched to a gene: 6. This CDR3 comprises 15 residues. CDR1 is LGHDT and CDR2 is YNNKEL in the germline V gene (reference sequence). CDR3 DNA sequence: TGTGCCAGCAGCCAAGTCCTAGCGGATTTCAATGAGCAGTTCTTC. Translated, it gives CASSQVLADFNEQFF.

The genes are TRBV24-1 and TRBJ1-3; D is possibly TRBD1 (5 bases). Germline V gene sequence: CDR1 KGHDR, CDR2 SFDVKD. Trimming took off 3 bases at V and 0 bases at J, with 23 bases between the two ends. This CDR3 region has 20 residues. The CDR3 nucleotides read TGTGCCACCAGTGATACTCCCGGGACGGCAAGGATCCACTCTGGAAACACCATATATTTT. Translation gives CATSDTPGTARIHSGNTIYF.

The chain recombines TRBV7-9 with TRBJ1-1; perhaps TRBD1 as D (5 bases). Trimming took 1 base from V and 7 from J, leaving 10 bases between them. The CDR3 covers 13 residues. Germline V gene sequence: CDR1 SEHNR, CDR2 FQNEAQ (reference sequence). This CDR3 reads CASSLGGKIEAFF. The CDR3 nucleotides are TGTGCCAGCAGCTTAGGGGGGAAAATTGAAGCTTTCTTT. Full variable domain (missing parts from reference TRBV7-9 and TRBJ1-1): DTGVSQNPRHKITKRGQNVTFRCDPISEHNRLYWYRQTLGQGPEFLTYFQNEAQLEKSRLLSDRFSAERPKGSFSTLEIQRTEQGDSAMYLCASSLGGKIEAFFGQGTRLTVV.

This chain links TRBV5-8 with TRBJ1-1, with D uncertain. The CDR3 consists of 14 residues. Germline loops: CDR1 SGHTS, CDR2 YDEGEE. Deletions cut 3 bases from V and 2 bases from J, with 11 bases between. CDR3 bases: TGTGCCAGCAGCTCCTGGACGGATAACACTGAAGCTTTCTTT. Protein product: CASSSWTDNTEAFF.

The chain uses TRBV5-1 and TRBJ2-1, with D unclear. This CDR3 spans 14 amino acids. Germline V lookup: CDR1 SGHRS, CDR2 YFSETQ. V was cut by 4 bases and J by 2 bases, with 10 bases left in between. The CDR3 coding sequence is TGCGCCAGCAGCCCAGCGAATCCCTACAATGAGCAGTTCTTC. Translation: CASSPANPYNEQFF.

About this clone itself: Other DNA sequences from this sample encode an identical CDR3 as well. This chain connects TRBV12-3 or TRBV12-4 to TRBJ2-7; a weak D match, TRBD1 (6 bases). The CDR3 is 13 residues long. The ends were cut back, 2 bases at V and 2 bases at J, with 7 bases in the middle. The CDR3 region has the DNA TGTGCCAGCAGTTTAACAGGGCCCTACGAGCAGTACTTC. Translating gives CASSLTGPYEQYF.

This clone came up once. This sequence joins TRBV3-1 (or the pseudogene TRBV3-2) and TRBJ2-5; possibly TRBD1 or TRBD2 for D (6 bases each). The CDR3 runs to 13 residues. V lost 3 bases to trimming and J lost 5 bases, with 10 bases between them. Germline CDR1 is LGHDT and CDR2 is YNNKEL (reference sequence). As DNA, the CDR3 is TGTGCCAGCAGCCACGGGGGCCTGGAGACCCAGTACTTC. Its protein product is CASSHGGLETQYF.

The chain links TRBV7-9 to TRBJ2-1, with 8 positions matching TRBD2. The germline V gene encodes CDR1 SEHNR and CDR2 FQNEAQ (reference sequence). The V and J ends lost 5 bases and 2 bases, in that order; junction bases with no gene match: 5. The CDR3 spans 15 residues. The CDR3 DNA reads TGTGCCAGCAGCCCGAGCGGGGGCCCCTACAATGAGCAGTTCTTC. Translating gives CASSPSGGPYNEQFF.

The V and J genes are TRBV4-1 and TRBJ1-2; D call uncertain. Between the trimmed V and J ends, which lost 1 base and 3 bases, there was a span of 15 bases. The CDR3 consists of 16 residues. Germline values: CDR1 MGHRA, CDR2 YSYEKL. CDR3 nucleotide sequence: TGCGCCAGCAGCCAAGGATCCGGGATCTTGTACTATGGCTACACCTTC. Protein sequence: CASSQGSGILYYGYTF.

J is TRBJ1-1 and V is TRBV7-2; D is ambiguous. Trimming left V 6 bases short and J 1 base short, with 15 bases between. The CDR3 loop spans 15 amino acids. Germline V gives CDR1 SGHTA, CDR2 FQGNSA. This chain's CDR3 is CASRNDASSNTEAFF. Written as DNA, the CDR3 is TGTGCCAGCAGGAACGACGCCAGCTCGAACACTGAAGCTTTCTTT.

The chain joins TRBV5-5 to TRBJ1-4; D gene uncertain. CDR1 and CDR2 from the germline V gene are SGHKS and YYEKEE (reference sequence). The CDR3 contains 14 residues. With 6 bases removed from V and 5 bases from J, the gap between germline ends came to 14 bases. The DNA of the CDR3 is TGTGCCAGCACTCTCGGAAGGGTGAATGAAAAACTGTTTTTT. Encoded protein: CASTLGRVNEKLFF.

The chain joins TRBV12-5 to TRBJ1-1; D not resolved. The CDR3 is 14 residues long. V was clipped by 0 bases and J by 5 bases, with 10 bases between them. CDR1 is LGHNT, CDR2 FRNRAP, per germline. In nucleotides, the CDR3 is TGTGCTAGTGGTTTGGTATCAACGGGGACTGAAGCTTTCTTT. Its translation is CASGLVSTGTEAFF.